This T cell receptor (beta chain) was captured in a study of T cell responses to AZD1222 COVID-19 vaccine. The method was immunoSEQ multiplex PCR; TCRdb's version includes in-frame clones alone and lacks a portion of them. The table has 130,000 or so clones, about 90% seen once. Per the germline V gene, CDR1 is MNHEY and CDR2 is SMNVEV (reference sequence). V gave up 3 bases and J gave up 4 bases; unmatched junction bases: 6. The CDR3 length is 16 residues. The sample in question was peripheral blood, obtained on day 0 of AZD1222 vaccination. J is TRBJ2-2 and V is TRBV27; 9 nucleotides agree with TRBD1. This receptor was taken from an adult in good health. The CDR3 protein is CASSFRDRAGTGELFF. DNA of the CDR3: TGTGCCAGCAGTTTCCGGGACAGGGCGGGCACCGGGGAGCTGTTTTTT.